This is a list of T cell receptor beta chains from one sample in a study of blood T cell repertoires in COVID-19. TCRdb's copy holds only in-frame clones and misses some; the assay was immunoSEQ multiplex PCR. The sample shows about 140,000 clones, 85% to 90% of them seen only once. What was sequenced was peripheral blood. Every receptor here comes from a woman over 75 with acute or convalescent COVID-19. Both conserved end residues are part of each CDR3. Each record gives: clone size, D gene, J gene, V gene, CDR3 DNA, CDR3 protein. D genes are given only for firm matches. Part of the rows lack a size; the others show once, few, many or a class for expanded clones.

NA | TRBD1 | TRBJ1-4 | TRBV5-8 | TGTGCCAGCAGCTCCGAGACAGGGCGTGAAAAACTGTTTTTT | CASSSETGREKLFF
once | NA | TRBJ1-3 | TRBV9 | TGTGCCAGCAGCGTAGGACAGTGGGCCTCTGGAAACACCATATATTTT | CASSVGQWASGNTIYF
NA | NA | TRBJ1-1 | TRBV3-1/TRBV3-2 | TGTGCCAGCAGCTCCAGGGGTATGAACACTGAAGCTTTCTTT | CASSSRGMNTEAFF
NA | TRBD1 | TRBJ1-6 | TRBV7-2 | TGTGCCAGCAGCTTATTCCCCCGGATTGACAGGGTTAGGTCACCCCTCCACTTT | CASSLFPRIDRVRSPLHF
NA | TRBD1 | TRBJ1-2 | TRBV29-1 | TGCAGCGTAGGACAGGTTCTTAGCTATGGCTACACCTTC | CSVGQVLSYGYTF
NA | NA | TRBJ1-1 | TRBV3-1/TRBV3-2 | TGTGCCAGCAGCCAAGAAGGAGGGAGTACTGAAGCTTTCTTT | CASSQEGGSTEAFF
NA | TRBD1 | TRBJ2-4 | TRBV5-1 | TGCGCCAGCAGCTTCTGGGACAGGGACAAAAACATTCAGTACTTC | CASSFWDRDKNIQYF
NA | TRBD1 | TRBJ2-5 | TRBV18 | TGTGCCAGCTCCACCCCAGGGGGCGAAGAGACCCAGTACTTC | CASSTPGGEETQYF
NA | NA | TRBJ2-3 | TRBV5-1 | TGCGCCAGCAGCTTCGGACTTAGCACAGATACGCAGTATTTT | CASSFGLSTDTQYF
NA | NA | TRBJ2-1 | TRBV3-1/TRBV3-2 | TGTGCCAGCAGCCACAGGGTCCACAATGAGCAGTTCTTC | CASSHRVHNEQFF
NA | NA | TRBJ1-1 | TRBV7-2 | TGTGCCAGCAGCTTAGTACAGGCTGAAGCTTTCTTT | CASSLVQAEAFF
NA | TRBD1 | TRBJ1-1 | TRBV7-2 | TGTGCCAGCAGCTCTACCCAGGGGGGGAACACTGAAGCTTTCTTT | CASSSTQGGNTEAFF
once | NA | TRBJ2-7 | TRBV5-1 | TGCGCCAGCAGCCGTACAGGCGGTCCCTCCTACGAGCAGTACTTC | CASSRTGGPSYEQYF
NA | TRBD1 | TRBJ1-3 | TRBV4-1 | TGCGCCAGCAGCCAAGGTGGCATCCTGGAAGGGGGCTGGGGAAACACCATATATTTT | CASSQGGILEGGWGNTIYF
NA | NA | TRBJ2-5 | TRBV3-1/TRBV3-2 | TGTGCCAGCAGCCAAGATCGAGGGACCCAGTACTTC | CASSQDRGTQYF
NA | TRBD2 | TRBJ2-2 | TRBV10-3 | TGTGCCATCAGTGAGTCTGGGACTATACCACTCGCGAACACCGGGGAGCTGTTTTTT | CAISESGTIPLANTGELFF
NA | NA | TRBJ1-2 | TRBV20-1 | TGCAGTGCTAAAACAGACTATGGCTACACCTTC | CSAKTDYGYTF
NA | TRBD1 | TRBJ1-2 | TRBV3-1/TRBV3-2 | TGTGCCAGCAGCCTCAAGGGGACAGGGGATGGCTACACCTTC | CASSLKGTGDGYTF
NA | TRBD1 | TRBJ2-7 | TRBV18 | TGTGCCAGCTCACCCGGGACAGCATACGAGCAGTACTTC | CASSPGTAYEQYF
NA | TRBD1 | TRBJ2-7 | TRBV7-9 | TGTGCCAGCAGCCCCGGGACAGGTTTTTCCTACGAGCAGTACTTC | CASSPGTGFSYEQYF